The 27 T cell receptor beta chains listed next were all sequenced from one sample in a study of regulatory T cells in long-lasting Graves disease. In building TCR beta libraries, iRepertoire HTBI primers were used together with Arm-PCR of CDR3 regions. Each CDR3 protein gets one entry after TCRdb re-called the multiplex PCR reads with MiXCR. The repertoire includes hundreds of thousands of distinct CDR3 sequences, about 15% of them detected once, and roughly 25% sits in the top ten. Specified time point: newly diagnosed GD, antithyroid drugs for less than 3 months. Scientists built the TCR library using RNA that was extracted from PBMCs. The sample was also reused in another study, on T cells in Graves' hyperthyroidism and ophthalmopathy.

The source material was peripheral blood mononuclear cells (PBMCs), sampled at new diagnosis, from a patient treated with antithyroid drugs. These receptors were collected from a woman aged 35-65 years with Graves disease.

This clonotype was counted at least ten times. The genes are TRBV20-1 and TRBJ2-3; 8 nucleotides match TRBD1. Germline lookup yields CDR1 DFQATT and CDR2 SNEGSKA (reference sequence). The CDR3 runs 13 residues. V dropped 6 bases and J dropped 8; count of bases not matched to a gene: 10. This CDR3 is CSAGQGPHGTQYF. CDR3 nucleotide sequence: TGCAGTGCCGGACAGGGTCCCCACGGTACGCAGTATTTT.

This chain joins TRBV18 and TRBJ2-3; 8 nucleotides line up with TRBD2. Germline loops: CDR1 KGHSH, CDR2 LQKENI. The CDR3 is made up of 17 amino acids. J was trimmed by 5 bases and V by 3 bases; bases with no gene match: 13. The CDR3 sequence: CASSPPLSGGAGDTQYF. CDR3 DNA sequence: TGTGCCAGCTCACCGCCTCTGTCCGGGGGGGCCGGAGATACGCAGTATTTT.

This chain uses TRBV6-5 with TRBJ1-3, with 7 bases identical to TRBD1. CDR1 is MNHEY, CDR2 SVGAGI, per germline. The CDR3 is made up of 17 amino acids. The V gene end was trimmed by 4 bases and the J gene end by 6 bases; junction bases not matched to a gene: 15. The CDR3: CASSSIPRGGGVNTIYF. CDR3 DNA: TGTGCCAGCAGTTCCATACCCCGGGGAGGGGGCGTAAACACCATATATTTT.

This clonotype was seen many times. The CDR3 region is CASSSGTLYKYEQYF. The CDR3 DNA reads as TGTGCCAGCAGTTCCGGGACACTTTACAAGTACGAGCAGTACTTC. V gene TRBV6-2 or TRBV6-3 combines with J gene TRBJ2-7; perhaps TRBD1 as D (6 bases). Looked up from germline, CDR1 is MNHEY and CDR2 is SVGEGT. The CDR3 spans 15 residues. V lost 4 bases, J lost 4 bases, and 17 bases lay in between.

V gene TRBV28 combines with J gene TRBJ1-2; D call uncertain. The ends were cut back, 4 bases at V and 5 bases at J, with 14 bases in the middle. This CDR3 region has 14 residues. The germline V gene encodes CDR1 MDHEN and CDR2 SYDVKM. The CDR3, as DNA: TGTGCCAGCAGTTCCGGCCGACTAGGGTATGGCTACACCTTC. This translates into CASSSGRLGYGYTF.

The sample holds a few counts of this clonotype. The V gene is TRBV9, the J gene TRBJ1-2; D not resolved. Trimming pared 2 bases from V and 1 base from J, leaving 3 bases between. The germline V gene has CDR1 SGDLS and CDR2 YYNGEE. The CDR3 is 12 residues long. CDR3 in amino acids: CASSVHNYGYTF. In DNA, the CDR3 is TGTGCCAGCAGCGTTCATAACTATGGCTACACCTTC.

This clonotype has a count of ten or more. The V gene is TRBV6-5, the J gene TRBJ1-6; tentatively, D is TRBD1 (5 bases). With 0 bases removed from V and 11 bases from J, the gap between germline ends came to 8 bases. Germline CDR1 reads MNHEY; CDR2 reads SVGAGI. The CDR3 covers 13 residues. CDR3 loop: CASSYSGGPPLHF. CDR3 sequence (DNA): TGTGCCAGCAGTTACTCGGGGGGTCCACCCCTCCACTTT.

This clonotype was recorded many times. The rearrangement joins TRBV28 to TRBJ2-7; 7 nucleotides match TRBD2. Looked up from germline, CDR1 is MDHEN and CDR2 is SYDVKM. CDR3 length: 11 amino acids. Trimming removed 8 bases from V and 2 bases from J; junction bases left unmatched: 0. The CDR3 loop reads CASGGAYEQYF. CDR3 coding DNA: TGTGCCAGCGGGGGGGCCTACGAGCAGTACTTC.

The chain is built from TRBV7-3 and TRBJ2-3; no firm D call. Trimming cost V 1 base and J 6 bases, with 2 bases left between them. The V gene's germline CDR1 is SGHTA and CDR2 FQGTGA. This CDR3 has 11 amino acids. In nucleotides, the CDR3 is TGTGCCAGCAGCTTAATGGATACGCAGTATTTT. It is translated as CASSLMDTQYF.

This clonotype was found many times. The V gene is TRBV2, the J gene TRBJ1-5, with 8 positions matching TRBD1. The CDR3 totals 15 residues. J gave up 3 bases and V 6 bases, and 7 bases lay outside the gene matches. The germline V gene has CDR1 SNHLY and CDR2 FYNNEI. CDR3 sequence: CASRVGTGTNQPQHF. The DNA of the CDR3 is TGTGCCAGCAGGGTCGGGACAGGCACCAATCAGCCCCAGCATTTT.

V usage is TRBV11-2 and J usage is TRBJ1-1, with D unresolved. Per germline, CDR1 SGHAT and CDR2 FQNNGV. This CDR3 spans 13 amino acids. With 5 bases removed from V and 7 bases from J, the gap between germline ends came to 14 bases. The CDR3 here is CASSTDAFGEAFF. For the CDR3, the DNA is TGTGCCAGCAGCACGGACGCCTTCGGTGAAGCTTTCTTT. Filled out from reference TRBV11-2 and TRBJ1-1, the complete variable domain reads EAGVAQSPRYKIIEKRQSVAFWCNPISGHATLYWYQQILGQGPKLLIQFQNNGVVDDSQLPKDRFSAERLKGVDSTLKIQPAKLEDSAVYLCASSTDAFGEAFFGQGTRLTVV.

This clonotype occurred many times. The chain carries TRBV10-3 and TRBJ2-3; D is possibly TRBD1 or TRBD2 (5 bases each). The length of the CDR3 is 15 residues. V was trimmed by 4 bases and J by 2 bases, leaving 13 bases between them. Germline values: CDR1 ENHRY, CDR2 SYGVKD. This CDR3 reads CAISGRDGYTDTQYF. The CDR3 DNA reads as TGTGCCATCAGTGGCCGGGACGGGTACACAGATACGCAGTATTTT.

This clonotype occurred many times. The chain uses TRBV28 and TRBJ1-1; no definite D call. Germline V CDR1 and CDR2: MDHEN, SYDVKM. The CDR3 length is 16 residues. Deletions cut 3 bases from V and 1 base from J, with 15 bases between. The CDR3 coding sequence is TGTGCCAGCAGTTTCTCGGCACCTCCAAAGAACACTGAAGCTTTCTTT. Translation gives CASSFSAPPKNTEAFF.

This clonotype was found many times. The chain joins TRBV30 to TRBJ1-3, with no clear D. V lost 3 bases and J 0 bases, leaving 6 bases between the germline ends. The CDR3 is 13 amino acids. Per germline, CDR1 GTSNPN and CDR2 SVGIG (reference sequence). CDR3 coding DNA: TGTGCCTGGAGCCCCTACTCTGGAAACACCATATATTTT. It is translated as CAWSPYSGNTIYF.

This clonotype was picked up many times. The V gene is TRBV2, the J gene TRBJ2-3; TRBD1 matches at 9 bases. Germline values: CDR1 SNHLY, CDR2 FYNNEI. The CDR3 loop spans 14 amino acids. V shed 6 bases and J 4 bases; nucleotides not matched to a gene: 5. This CDR3 is CASRAWDRADTQYF. Here the CDR3 DNA reads TGTGCCAGCAGGGCCTGGGACAGGGCAGATACGCAGTATTTT. Supplemented by reference TRBV2 and TRBJ2-3, the full variable domain reads EPEVTQTPSHQVTQMGQEVILRCVPISNHLYFYWYRQILGQKVEFLVSFYNNEISEKSEIFDDQFSVERPDGSNFTLKIRSTKLEDSAMYFCASRAWDRADTQYFGPGTRLTVL.

This clonotype was seen a handful of times. The likely explanation is a read error, given a far larger clone one base away. This chain links TRBV6-2 or TRBV6-3 with TRBJ1-2; D possibly corresponds to TRBD1 (6 bases). CDR1 is MNHEY, CDR2 SVGEGT, per germline. The CDR3 totals 14 residues. The CDR3 bases are TGTGCCAGCAGTCGGACAGCCACTAACTATGGCTGCACCTTC. Amino acid sequence: CASSRTATNYGCTF.

Only a few counts were recorded for this clonotype. V usage is TRBV5-1 and J usage is TRBJ1-2, with TRBD1 as a possible D gene (5 bases). The CDR3 spans 13 residues. CDR1 is SGHRS and CDR2 is YFSETQ in the germline V gene. Between the trimmed V and J ends, which lost 1 base and 6 bases, there was a span of 10 bases. DNA for the CDR3: TGCGCCAGCAGCTTGCAGTCAGGGAATGGCTACACCTTC. Translation gives CASSLQSGNGYTF.

This clonotype occurred many times. The chain couples TRBV7-6 to TRBJ1-1; D may be TRBD1 (5 bases). The length of the CDR3 is 16 residues. Germline loops: CDR1 SGHVS, CDR2 FNYEAQ. Trimming removed 5 bases at V and 7 bases at J, with 23 bases between. Written as DNA, the CDR3 is TGTGCCAGCAGCCTAGTTCAGGGCCTCCTTTTTGGTGAAGCTTTCTTT. The encoded protein is CASSLVQGLLFGEAFF.

Written as DNA, the CDR3 is TGCAGTGCCAAGGGAGAGTCAACCAACTGGGATGAAGCTTTCTTT. This codes for CSAKGESTNWDEAFF. This sequence joins TRBV20-1 and TRBJ1-1; D call uncertain. Germline CDR1 is DFQATT and CDR2 is SNEGSKA (reference sequence). Trimming took off 6 bases at V and 7 bases at J, with 24 bases between the two ends. The CDR3 runs 15 residues.

This clonotype was observed at least ten times. The chain carries TRBV10-3 and TRBJ1-1, with unresolved D. The CDR3 extends over 12 amino acids. Per germline, CDR1 ENHRY and CDR2 SYGVKD. Trimming stripped 7 bases from V and 0 bases from J, with 6 bases between. The CDR3 here is CAITGVNTEAFF. CDR3 DNA sequence: TGTGCCATCACGGGCGTGAACACTGAAGCTTTCTTT.

This clonotype has at least ten counts. This chain joins TRBV27 and TRBJ2-3; no definite D call. CDR1 is MNHEY, CDR2 SMNVEV, per germline (reference sequence). V was trimmed by 8 bases and J by 1 base, leaving 13 bases between them. The CDR3 length is 14 residues. CDR3 bases: TGTGCCAGCTTGCAGAGTCTCGGCACAGATACGCAGTATTTT. Its protein is CASLQSLGTDTQYF.

As for this clonotype: With a far larger clone one base away, a read error is the likely cause. The V gene is TRBV12-3 or TRBV12-4, the J gene TRBJ2-2; possible D gene TRBD2, 5 bases. The CDR3 loop spans 13 amino acids. CDR3 sequence: CAGSRGNTGELFF. CDR3 nucleotides: TGTGCCGGCAGCCGGGGGAACACCGGGGAGCTGTTTTTT.

The rearrangement uses TRBV2 and TRBJ2-7, with 7 bases aligning to TRBD1. V shed 0 bases, J shed 5 bases, and the junction held 13 bases outside the gene matches. The CDR3 totals 17 residues. The V gene's germline CDR1 is SNHLY and CDR2 FYNNEI. Here the CDR3 reads CASSEAYSTGSVNEQYF. In DNA form, the CDR3 reads TGTGCCAGCAGTGAAGCCTATTCGACAGGGAGTGTGAACGAGCAGTACTTC.

The chain uses TRBV7-2 and TRBJ2-2; D gene unclear. The V and J ends lost 2 bases and 7 bases respectively, with 14 bases between them. Germline values: CDR1 SGHTA, CDR2 FQGNSA. CDR3 length equals 15 residues. The CDR3 DNA reads TGTGCCAGCAGCTTAATTCGTGGGAACGGCGGGGAGCTGTTTTTT. As protein: CASSLIRGNGGELFF. Full variable domain (rest looked up from reference TRBV7-2 and TRBJ2-2): GAGVSQSPSNKVTEKGKDVELRCDPISGHTALYWYRQSLGQGLEFLIYFQGNSAPDKSGLPSDRFSAERTGGSVSTLTIQRTQQEDSAVYLCASSLIRGNGGELFFGEGSRLTVL.

This clonotype appeared many times. The V and J genes are TRBV6-1 and TRBJ1-1; 9 nucleotides line up with TRBD1. In germline, CDR1 is MNHNS, CDR2 SASEGT. Trimming cost V 6 bases and J 4 bases; bases outside gene matches: 9. There are 15 residues in the CDR3. As DNA, the CDR3 is TGTGCCAGCAGAATACCCGGACAGGGGTCCACTGAAGCTTTCTTT. This codes for CASRIPGQGSTEAFF.

In regard to this clonotype: It may be a read error: a sequence one base away is much more abundant. This chain joins TRBV20-1 and TRBJ2-1, with a weak D call TRBD2 (6 bases). Judging by the DNA end, TRBJ2-5 fits better; the J call may be wrong. The CDR3 has 14 amino acids. Germline CDR1 reads DFQATT; CDR2 reads SNEGSKA (reference sequence). The CDR3 reads CSAVWTTIQETQYF. CDR3 in DNA: TGCAGTGCTGTGTGGACTACAATCCAAGAGACCCAGTACTTC.

The chain has TRBV4-1 and TRBJ1-2; weak D call: TRBD1 (5 bases). The CDR3 extends over 17 amino acids. Trimming removed 1 base at V and 0 bases at J, with 15 bases between. Germline lookup yields CDR1 MGHRA and CDR2 YSYEKL. For the CDR3, the DNA is TGCGCCAGCAGCCAAGGGTTGCGGGGGAAGACTAACTATGGCTACACCTTC. Translated, it gives CASSQGLRGKTNYGYTF.